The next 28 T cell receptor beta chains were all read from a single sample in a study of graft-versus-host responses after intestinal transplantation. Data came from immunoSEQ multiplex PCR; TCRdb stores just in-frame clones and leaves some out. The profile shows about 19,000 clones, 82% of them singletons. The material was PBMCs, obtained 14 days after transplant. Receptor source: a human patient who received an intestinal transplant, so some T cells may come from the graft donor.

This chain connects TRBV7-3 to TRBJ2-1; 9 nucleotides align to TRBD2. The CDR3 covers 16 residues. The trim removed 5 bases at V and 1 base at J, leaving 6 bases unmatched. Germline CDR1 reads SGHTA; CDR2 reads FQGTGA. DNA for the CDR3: TGTGCCAGCAGCACGATAGCGGGGGAATCCTACAATGAGCAGTTCTTC. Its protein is CASSTIAGESYNEQFF.

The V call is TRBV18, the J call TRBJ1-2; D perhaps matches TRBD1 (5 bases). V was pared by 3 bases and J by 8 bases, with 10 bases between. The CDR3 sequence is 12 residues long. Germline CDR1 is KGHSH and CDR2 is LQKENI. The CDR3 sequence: CASSPPREGYTF. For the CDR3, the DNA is TGTGCCAGCTCACCTCCCAGGGAGGGCTACACCTTC.

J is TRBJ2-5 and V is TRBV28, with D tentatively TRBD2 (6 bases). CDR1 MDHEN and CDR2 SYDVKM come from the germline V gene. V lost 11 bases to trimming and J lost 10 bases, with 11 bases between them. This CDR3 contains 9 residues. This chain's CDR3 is CAVGGSQYF. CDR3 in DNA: TGTGCCGTCGGGGGTAGCCAGTACTTC.

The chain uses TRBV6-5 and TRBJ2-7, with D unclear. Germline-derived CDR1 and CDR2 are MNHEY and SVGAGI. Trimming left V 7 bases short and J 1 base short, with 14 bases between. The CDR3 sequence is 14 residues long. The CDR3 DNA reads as TGTGCCAGCACCAGTCCACTCTCTTCCTACGAGCAGTACTTC. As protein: CASTSPLSSYEQYF.

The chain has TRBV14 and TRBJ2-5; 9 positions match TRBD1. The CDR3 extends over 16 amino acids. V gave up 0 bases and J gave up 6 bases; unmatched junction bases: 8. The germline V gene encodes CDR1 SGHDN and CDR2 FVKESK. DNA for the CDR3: TGTGCCAGCAGCCAAGAGTTGAGGACAGGGGATAAGACCCAGTACTTC. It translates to CASSQELRTGDKTQYF.

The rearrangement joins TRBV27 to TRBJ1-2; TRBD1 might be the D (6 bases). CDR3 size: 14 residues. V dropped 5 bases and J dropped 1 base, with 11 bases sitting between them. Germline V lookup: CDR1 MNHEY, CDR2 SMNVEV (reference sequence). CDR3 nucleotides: TGTGCCAGCAGTCCCCAGGGGCTTAACTATGGCTACACCTTC. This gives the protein CASSPQGLNYGYTF.

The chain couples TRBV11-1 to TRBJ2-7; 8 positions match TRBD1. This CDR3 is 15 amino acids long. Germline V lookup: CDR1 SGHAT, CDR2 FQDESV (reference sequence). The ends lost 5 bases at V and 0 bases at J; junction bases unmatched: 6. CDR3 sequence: CASSPRTGNSYEQYF. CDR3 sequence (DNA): TGTGCCAGCAGCCCCCGGACAGGGAACTCCTACGAGCAGTACTTC.

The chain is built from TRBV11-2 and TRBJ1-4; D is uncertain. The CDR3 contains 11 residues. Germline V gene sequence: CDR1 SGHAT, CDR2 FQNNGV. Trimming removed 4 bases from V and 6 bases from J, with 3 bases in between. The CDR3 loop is CASSYYEKLFF. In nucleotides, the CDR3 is TGTGCCAGCAGCTATTATGAAAAACTGTTTTTT.

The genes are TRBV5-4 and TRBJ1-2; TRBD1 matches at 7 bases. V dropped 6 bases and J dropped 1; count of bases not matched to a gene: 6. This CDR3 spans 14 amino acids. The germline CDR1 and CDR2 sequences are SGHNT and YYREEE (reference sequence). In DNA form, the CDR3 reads TGTGCCAGCACCCGGCAGGGGGGTAACTATGGCTACACCTTC. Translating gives CASTRQGGNYGYTF.

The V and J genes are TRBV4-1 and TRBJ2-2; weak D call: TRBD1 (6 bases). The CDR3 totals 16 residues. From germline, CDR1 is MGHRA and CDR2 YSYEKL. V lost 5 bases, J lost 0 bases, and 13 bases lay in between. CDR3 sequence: CASSNSPGANTGELFF. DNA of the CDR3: TGCGCCAGCAGCAACTCGCCAGGGGCGAACACCGGGGAGCTGTTTTTT.

CDR3 coding DNA: TGCGCCAGCCCCACTGGGGAACCAAGGAGGAACACCGGGGAGCTGTTTTTT. Translated: CASPTGEPRRNTGELFF. The genes are TRBV5-1 and TRBJ2-2; D unresolved. The CDR3 covers 17 residues. V lost 7 bases, J lost 1 base, and 20 bases lay in between. CDR1 and CDR2 from the germline V gene are SGHRS and YFSETQ.

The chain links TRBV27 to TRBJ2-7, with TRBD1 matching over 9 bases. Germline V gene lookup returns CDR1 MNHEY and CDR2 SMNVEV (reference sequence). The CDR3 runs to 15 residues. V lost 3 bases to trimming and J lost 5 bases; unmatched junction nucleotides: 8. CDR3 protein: CASSFLGDRDNEQYF. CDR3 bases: TGTGCCAGCAGTTTCCTCGGGGACAGGGACAACGAGCAGTACTTC.

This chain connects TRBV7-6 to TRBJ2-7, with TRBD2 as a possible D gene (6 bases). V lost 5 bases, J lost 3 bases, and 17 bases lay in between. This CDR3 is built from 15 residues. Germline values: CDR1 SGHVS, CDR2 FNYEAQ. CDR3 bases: TGTGCCAGCAGCCCGCCCGGGGGAGCCCTCTACGAGCAGTACTTC. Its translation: CASSPPGGALYEQYF.

The chain's CDR3 is CASSWELAGQGDEQFF. CDR3 bases: TGTGCCAGCAGCTGGGAACTAGCGGGACAAGGGGATGAGCAGTTCTTC. The J gene is TRBJ2-1, the V gene TRBV5-6, with TRBD2 matching 10 bases. Looked up from germline, CDR1 is SGHDT and CDR2 is YYEEEE. The CDR3 covers 16 residues. J was trimmed by 8 bases and V by 3 bases; bases with no gene match: 11.

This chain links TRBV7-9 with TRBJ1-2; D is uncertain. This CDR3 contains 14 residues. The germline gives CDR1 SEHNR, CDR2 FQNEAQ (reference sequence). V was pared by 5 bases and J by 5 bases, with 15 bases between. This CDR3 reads CASSPGRVSYGYTF. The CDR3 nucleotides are TGTGCCAGCAGCCCCGGGCGGGTCTCTTATGGCTACACCTTC.

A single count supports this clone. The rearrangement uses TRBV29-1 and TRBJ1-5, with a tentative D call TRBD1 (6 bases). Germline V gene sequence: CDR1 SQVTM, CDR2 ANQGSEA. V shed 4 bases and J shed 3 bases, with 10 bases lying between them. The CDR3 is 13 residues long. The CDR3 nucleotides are TGCAGCGTTGGAACAGGGTTCAATCAGCCCCAGCATTTT. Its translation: CSVGTGFNQPQHF.

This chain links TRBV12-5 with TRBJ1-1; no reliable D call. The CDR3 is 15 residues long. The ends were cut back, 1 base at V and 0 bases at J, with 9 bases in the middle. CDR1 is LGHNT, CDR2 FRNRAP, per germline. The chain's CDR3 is CASGLGEGVNTEAFF. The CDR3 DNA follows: TGTGCTAGTGGTTTGGGGGAGGGTGTGAACACTGAAGCTTTCTTT.

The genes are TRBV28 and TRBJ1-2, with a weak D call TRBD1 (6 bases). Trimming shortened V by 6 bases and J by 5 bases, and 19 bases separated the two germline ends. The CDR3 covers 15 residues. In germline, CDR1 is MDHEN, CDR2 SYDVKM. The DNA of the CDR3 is TGTGCCAGCAGACAAACAGGGACCGAAGCTTATGGCTACACCTTC. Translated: CASRQTGTEAYGYTF.

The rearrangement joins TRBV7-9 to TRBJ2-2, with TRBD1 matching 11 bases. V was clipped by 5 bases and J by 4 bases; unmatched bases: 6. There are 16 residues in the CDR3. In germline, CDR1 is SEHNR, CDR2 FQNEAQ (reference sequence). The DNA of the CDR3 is TGTGCCAGCAGCCCCCGGACAGGGGGCGGCACCGGGGAGCTGTTTTTT. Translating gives CASSPRTGGGTGELFF.

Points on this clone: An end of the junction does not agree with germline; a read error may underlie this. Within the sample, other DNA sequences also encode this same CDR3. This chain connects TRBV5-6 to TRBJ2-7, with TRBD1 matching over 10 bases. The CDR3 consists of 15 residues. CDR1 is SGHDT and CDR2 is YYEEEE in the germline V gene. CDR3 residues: CASSPGTGVSYEQYF. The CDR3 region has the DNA TGCGCCAGCAGCCCCGGGACAGGGGTATCCTACGAGCAGTACTTC.

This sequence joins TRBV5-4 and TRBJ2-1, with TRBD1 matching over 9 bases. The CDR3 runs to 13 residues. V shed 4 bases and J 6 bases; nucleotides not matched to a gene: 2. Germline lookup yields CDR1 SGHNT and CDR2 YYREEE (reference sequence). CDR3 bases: TGTGCCAGCAGCCCGACAGGGGGCAATGAGCAGTTCTTC. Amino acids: CASSPTGGNEQFF. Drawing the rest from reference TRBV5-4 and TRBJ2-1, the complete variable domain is ETGVTQSPTHLIKTRGQQVTLRCSSQSGHNTVSWYQQALGQGPQFIFQYYREEENGRGNFPPRFSGLQFPNYSSELNVNALELDDSALYLCASSPTGGNEQFFGPGTRLTVL.

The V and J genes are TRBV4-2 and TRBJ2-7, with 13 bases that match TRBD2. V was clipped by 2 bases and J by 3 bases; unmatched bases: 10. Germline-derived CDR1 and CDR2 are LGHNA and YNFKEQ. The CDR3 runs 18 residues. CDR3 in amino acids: CASSQLQGLAGIGYEQYF. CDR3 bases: TGTGCCAGCAGCCAACTTCAGGGACTAGCGGGGATCGGCTACGAGCAGTACTTC.

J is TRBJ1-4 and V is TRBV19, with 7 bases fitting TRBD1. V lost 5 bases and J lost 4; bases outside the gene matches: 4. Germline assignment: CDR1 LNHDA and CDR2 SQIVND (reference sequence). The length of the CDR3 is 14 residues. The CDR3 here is CASSPRQGNEKLFF. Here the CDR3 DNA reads TGTGCCAGTAGTCCAAGACAGGGTAATGAAAAACTGTTTTTT.

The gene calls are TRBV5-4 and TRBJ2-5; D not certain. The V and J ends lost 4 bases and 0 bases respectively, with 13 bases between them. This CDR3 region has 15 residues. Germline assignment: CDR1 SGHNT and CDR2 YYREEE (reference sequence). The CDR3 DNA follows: TGTGCCAGCAGCCCTAGGGTGATGGACCAAGAGACCCAGTACTTC. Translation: CASSPRVMDQETQYF.

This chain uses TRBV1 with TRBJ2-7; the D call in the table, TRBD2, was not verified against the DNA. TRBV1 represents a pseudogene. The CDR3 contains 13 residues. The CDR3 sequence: CTSSQGGSGRVHF. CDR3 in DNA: TGCACCAGCAGCCAAGGAGGTAGCGGGAGAGTTCACTTC.

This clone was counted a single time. CDR3 nucleotides: TGCGCCAGCAGATTTGACCCAGAATCCTACAATGAGCAGTTCTTC. It yields the protein CASRFDPESYNEQFF. The rearrangement links TRBV4-1 to TRBJ2-1; no definite D call. Per germline, CDR1 MGHRA and CDR2 YSYEKL. This CDR3 is 15 amino acids long. The ends were cut back, 6 bases at V and 1 base at J, with 13 bases in the middle.

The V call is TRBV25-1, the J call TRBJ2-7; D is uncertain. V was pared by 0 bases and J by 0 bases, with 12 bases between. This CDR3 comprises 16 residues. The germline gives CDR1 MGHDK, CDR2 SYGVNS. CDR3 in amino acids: CASSEYFAASSYEQYF. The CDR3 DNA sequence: TGTGCCAGCAGTGAATACTTCGCGGCTAGCTCCTACGAGCAGTACTTC.

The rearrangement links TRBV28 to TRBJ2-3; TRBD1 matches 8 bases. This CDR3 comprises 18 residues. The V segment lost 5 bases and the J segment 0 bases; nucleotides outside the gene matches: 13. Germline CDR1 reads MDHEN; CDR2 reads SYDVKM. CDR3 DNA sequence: TGTGCCAGCAGTCCAGGGGGCGCGCGCGTTTCTAGCACAGATACGCAGTATTTT. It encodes CASSPGGARVSSTDTQYF.